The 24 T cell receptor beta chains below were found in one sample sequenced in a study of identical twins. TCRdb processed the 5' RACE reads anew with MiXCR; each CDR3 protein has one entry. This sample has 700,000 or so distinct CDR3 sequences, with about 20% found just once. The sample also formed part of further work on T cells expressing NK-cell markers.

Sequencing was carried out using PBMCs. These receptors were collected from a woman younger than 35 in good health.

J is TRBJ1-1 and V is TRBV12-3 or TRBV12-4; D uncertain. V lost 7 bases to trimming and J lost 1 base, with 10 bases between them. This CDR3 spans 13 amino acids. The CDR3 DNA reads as TGTGCCAGCAAACCCGACCGGAACACTGAAGCTTTCTTT. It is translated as CASKPDRNTEAFF.

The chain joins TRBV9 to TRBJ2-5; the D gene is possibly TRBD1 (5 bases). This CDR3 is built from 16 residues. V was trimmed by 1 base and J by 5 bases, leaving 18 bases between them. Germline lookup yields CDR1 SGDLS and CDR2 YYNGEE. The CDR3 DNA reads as TGTGCCAGCAGCGTATCCGTGGGGCGTCTAAGGGAGACCCAGTACTTC. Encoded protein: CASSVSVGRLRETQYF.

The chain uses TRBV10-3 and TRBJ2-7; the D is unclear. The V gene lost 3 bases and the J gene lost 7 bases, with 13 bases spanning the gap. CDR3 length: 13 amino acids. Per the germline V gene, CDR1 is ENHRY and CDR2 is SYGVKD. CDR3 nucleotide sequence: TGTGCCATCAGTGACCGGACCGGGTGGGAGCAGTACTTC. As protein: CAISDRTGWEQYF.

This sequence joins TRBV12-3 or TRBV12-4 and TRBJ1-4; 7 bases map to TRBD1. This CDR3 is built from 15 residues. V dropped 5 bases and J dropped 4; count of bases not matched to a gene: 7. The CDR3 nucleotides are TGTGCCAGCAGTGGACGGACAGGCAATAATGAAAAACTGTTTTTT. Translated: CASSGRTGNNEKLFF.

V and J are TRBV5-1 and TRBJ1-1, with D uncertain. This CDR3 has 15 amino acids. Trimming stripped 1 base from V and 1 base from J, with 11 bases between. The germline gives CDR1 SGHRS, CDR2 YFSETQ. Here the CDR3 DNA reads TGCGCCAGCAGCTTGAACAGCAGGACGAACACTGAAGCTTTCTTT. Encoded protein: CASSLNSRTNTEAFF.

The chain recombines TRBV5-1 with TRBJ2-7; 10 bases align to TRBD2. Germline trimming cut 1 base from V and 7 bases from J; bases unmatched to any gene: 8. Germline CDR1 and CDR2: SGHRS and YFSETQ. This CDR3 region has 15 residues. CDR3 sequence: CASSLRSGGAYEQYF. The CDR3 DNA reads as TGCGCCAGCAGCTTGAGGAGCGGGGGGGCGTATGAGCAGTACTTC.

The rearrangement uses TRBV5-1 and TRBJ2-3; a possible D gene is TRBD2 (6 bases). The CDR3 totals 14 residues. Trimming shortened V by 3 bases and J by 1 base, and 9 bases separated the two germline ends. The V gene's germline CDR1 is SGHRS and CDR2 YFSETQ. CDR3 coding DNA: TGCGCCAGCAGCTCCGAGCGGGGCACAGATACGCAGTATTTT. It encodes CASSSERGTDTQYF.

The CDR3 reads CASSLAPLREHEQFF. CDR3 nucleotide sequence: TGTGCCAGCAGCTTAGCGCCTCTGCGGGAGCATGAGCAGTTCTTC. This chain links TRBV7-2 with TRBJ2-1; TRBD2 matches 7 bases. The CDR3 runs 15 residues. After removal of 0 bases from V and 8 bases from J, the junction contained 7 bases not matched to a gene. The germline gives CDR1 SGHTA, CDR2 FQGNSA.

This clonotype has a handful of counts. CDR3 in amino acids: CASSESPGGNTEAFF. The CDR3 nucleotides are TGTGCCAGCAGTGAATCCCCCGGCGGGAACACTGAAGCTTTCTTT. This chain links TRBV25-1 with TRBJ1-1; D uncertain. The CDR3 spans 15 residues. The ends were cut back, 1 base at V and 1 base at J, with 10 bases in the middle. CDR1 MGHDK and CDR2 SYGVNS come from the germline V gene.

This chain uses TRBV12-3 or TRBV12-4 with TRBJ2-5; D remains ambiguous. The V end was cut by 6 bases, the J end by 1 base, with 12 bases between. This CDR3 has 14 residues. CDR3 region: CASSLDQPQETQYF. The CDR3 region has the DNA TGTGCCAGCAGCCTCGACCAACCCCAAGAGACCCAGTACTTC.

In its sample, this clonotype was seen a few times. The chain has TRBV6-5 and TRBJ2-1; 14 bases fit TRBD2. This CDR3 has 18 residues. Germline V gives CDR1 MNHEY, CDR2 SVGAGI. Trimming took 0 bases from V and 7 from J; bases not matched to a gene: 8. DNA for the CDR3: TGTGCCAGCAGTTACTCCCCGGGACTAGCGGGAGCCTTGAATGAGCAGTTCTTC. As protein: CASSYSPGLAGALNEQFF.

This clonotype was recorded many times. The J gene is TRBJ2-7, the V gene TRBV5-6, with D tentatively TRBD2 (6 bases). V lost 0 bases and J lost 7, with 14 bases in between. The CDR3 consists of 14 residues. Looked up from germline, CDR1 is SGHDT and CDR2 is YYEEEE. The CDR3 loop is CASSLGLVIGEQYF. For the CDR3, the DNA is TGTGCCAGCAGCTTGGGACTAGTGATTGGTGAGCAGTACTTC.

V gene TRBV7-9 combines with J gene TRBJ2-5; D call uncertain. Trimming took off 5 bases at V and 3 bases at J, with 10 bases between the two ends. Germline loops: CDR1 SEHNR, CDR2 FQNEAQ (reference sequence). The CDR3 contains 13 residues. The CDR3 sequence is CASSPRSEETQYF. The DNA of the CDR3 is TGTGCCAGCAGCCCTCGCTCTGAAGAGACCCAGTACTTC.

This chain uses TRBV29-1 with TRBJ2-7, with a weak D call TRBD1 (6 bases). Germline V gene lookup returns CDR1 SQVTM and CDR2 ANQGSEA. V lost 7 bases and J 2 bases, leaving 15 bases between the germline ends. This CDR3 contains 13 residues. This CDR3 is CSARTALTYEQYF. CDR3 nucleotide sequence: TGCAGCGCCCGGACAGCGCTTACCTACGAGCAGTACTTC.

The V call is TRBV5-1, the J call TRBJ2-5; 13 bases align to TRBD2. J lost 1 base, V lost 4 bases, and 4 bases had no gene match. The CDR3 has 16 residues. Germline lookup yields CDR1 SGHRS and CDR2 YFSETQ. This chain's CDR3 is CASSLGLAGLQETQYF. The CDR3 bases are TGCGCCAGCAGCCTGGGACTAGCGGGACTCCAAGAGACCCAGTACTTC.

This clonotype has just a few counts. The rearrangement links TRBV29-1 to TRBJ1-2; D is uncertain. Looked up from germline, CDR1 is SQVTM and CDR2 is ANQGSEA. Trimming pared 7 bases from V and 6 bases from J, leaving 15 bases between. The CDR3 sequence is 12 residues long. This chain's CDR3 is CSAPAYPDGYTF. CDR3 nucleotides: TGCAGCGCCCCGGCCTACCCGGATGGCTACACCTTC. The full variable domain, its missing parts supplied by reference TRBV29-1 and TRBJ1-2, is SAVISQKPSRDICQRGTSLTIQCQVDSQVTMMFWYRQQPGQSLTLIATANQGSEATYESGFVIDKFPISRPNLTFSTLTVSNMSPEDSSIYLCSAPAYPDGYTFGSGTRLTVV.

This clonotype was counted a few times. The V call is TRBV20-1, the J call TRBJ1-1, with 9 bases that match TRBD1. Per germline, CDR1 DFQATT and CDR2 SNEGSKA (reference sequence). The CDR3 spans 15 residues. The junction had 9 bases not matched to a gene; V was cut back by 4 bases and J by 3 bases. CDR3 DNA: TGCAGTGCTAAAAGGGACAGGGTTGGGGACACTGAAGCTTTCTTT. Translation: CSAKRDRVGDTEAFF.

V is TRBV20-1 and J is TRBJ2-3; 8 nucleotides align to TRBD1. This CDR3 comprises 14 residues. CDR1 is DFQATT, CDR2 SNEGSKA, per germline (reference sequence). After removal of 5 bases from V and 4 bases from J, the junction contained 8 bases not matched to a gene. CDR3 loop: CSAGQGGRADTQYF. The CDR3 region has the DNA TGCAGTGCTGGACAGGGTGGACGGGCAGATACGCAGTATTTT.

CDR3 coding DNA: TGTGCCAGCAGCCAAGATGGGCGCGCGGGCAGGGAGCAGTTCTTC. Protein product: CASSQDGRAGREQFF. The chain has TRBV3-1 and TRBJ2-1, with D possibly matching TRBD2 (5 bases). Trimming took 0 bases from V and 10 from J, leaving 16 bases between them. The CDR3 consists of 15 residues. Germline V CDR1 and CDR2: LGHDT, YNNKEL (reference sequence).

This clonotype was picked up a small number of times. CDR3 protein: CSVGSDATNEKLFF. The CDR3 DNA reads as TGCAGCGTCGGCTCTGATGCAACTAATGAAAAACTGTTTTTT. J is TRBJ1-4 and V is TRBV29-1; no clear D gene. V was trimmed by 6 bases and J by 0 bases, leaving 11 bases between them. Germline V gene data show CDR1 as SQVTM and CDR2 as ANQGSEA. This CDR3 contains 14 residues.

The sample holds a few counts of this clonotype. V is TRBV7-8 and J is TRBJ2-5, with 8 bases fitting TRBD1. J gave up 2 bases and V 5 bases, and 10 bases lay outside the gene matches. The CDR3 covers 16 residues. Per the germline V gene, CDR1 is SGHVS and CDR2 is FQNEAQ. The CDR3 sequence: CASSPWTGKGQETQYF. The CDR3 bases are TGTGCCAGCAGCCCGTGGACAGGGAAGGGGCAAGAGACCCAGTACTTC.

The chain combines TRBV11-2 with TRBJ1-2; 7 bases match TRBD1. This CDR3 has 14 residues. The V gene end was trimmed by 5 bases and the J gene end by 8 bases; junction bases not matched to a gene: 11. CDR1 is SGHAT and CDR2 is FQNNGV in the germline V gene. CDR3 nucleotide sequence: TGTGCCAGCAGCGCCGGGACAGCGGGTGGAGGCTACACCTTC. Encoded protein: CASSAGTAGGGYTF.

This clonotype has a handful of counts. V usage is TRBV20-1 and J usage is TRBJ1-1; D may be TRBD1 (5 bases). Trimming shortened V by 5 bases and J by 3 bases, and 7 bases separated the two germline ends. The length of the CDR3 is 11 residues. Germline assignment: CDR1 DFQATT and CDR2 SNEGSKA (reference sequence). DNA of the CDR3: TGCAGTGCTCGACAGCACACTGAAGCTTTCTTT. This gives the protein CSARQHTEAFF.

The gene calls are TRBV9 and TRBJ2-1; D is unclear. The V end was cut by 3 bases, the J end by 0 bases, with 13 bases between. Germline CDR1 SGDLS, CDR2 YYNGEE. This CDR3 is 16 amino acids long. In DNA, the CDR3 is TGTGCCAGCAGCGCGCACCGAGAGACCTCCTACAATGAGCAGTTCTTC. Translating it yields CASSAHRETSYNEQFF. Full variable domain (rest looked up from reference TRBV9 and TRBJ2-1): DSGVTQTPKHLITATGQRVTLRCSPRSGDLSVYWYQQSLDQGLQFLIQYYNGEERAKGNILERFSAQQFPDLHSELNLSSLELGDSALYFCASSAHRETSYNEQFFGPGTRLTVL.